The rows below give T cell receptor beta chains drawn from one sample of a study of STAT3 mutations in large granular lymphocyte leukemia. Clones were sequenced by immunoSEQ multiplex PCR, and TCRdb holds only the in-frame ones, with some missing. This repertoire shows approximately 42,000 clones, roughly 81% found once; its top ten account for around 0.43%. The specimen was PBMCs. These receptors were collected from a human donor with T large granular lymphocyte leukemia. Some clones in this sample may be carry-over from other donors' samples. Both conserved end residues are part of each CDR3. Clone size is shown for a subset of rows, as once, few, many or a class of expanded clone.

size | J | V | CDR3
. | TRBJ2-7 | TRBV7-8 | CASSLAGATYKQYF
. | TRBJ2-1 | TRBV2 | CASSVGQGKQFF
. | TRBJ1-2 | TRBV7-9 | CASSSPLGWEYGYTF
. | TRBJ2-3 | TRBV19 | CASSIGGGRLTDTQYF
. | TRBJ2-1 | TRBV5-4 | CASSGFRAEAYNEQFF
once | TRBJ1-5 | TRBV18 | CASSLGISNQPQHF
. | TRBJ2-3 | TRBV4-2 | CASSHGQGPDTQYF
once | TRBJ1-4 | TRBV18 | CASSPYSKRANEKLFF
. | TRBJ2-7 | TRBV28 | CASSLWETVQSSYEQYF
. | TRBJ2-3 | TRBV29-1 | CSTGGGQSTDTQYF
. | TRBJ1-2 | TRBV9 | CASSVNYRSYGYTF
. | TRBJ2-1 | TRBV6-6 | CASSYLGGDEQFF
. | TRBJ1-4 | TRBV5-8 | CASSTGTWEKLFF
. | TRBJ1-2 | TRBV25-1 | CASRQGGAGGYTF
. | TRBJ2-5 | TRBV6-6 | CASRRAASQETQYF